A single sample gave rise to the 5 T cell receptor beta chains below, sequenced in a study of blood T cell repertoires in COVID-19. The protocol was immunoSEQ multiplex PCR, while the TCRdb copy is restricted to in-frame clones and leaves out a portion. Altogether under 95,000 clones are present, 70% to 90% being singletons, with the ten largest covering 11%. The sample consisted of peripheral blood. All receptors derive from a human donor in a cohort sampled during active COVID-19.

V is TRBV11-2 and J is TRBJ2-2; 7 positions match TRBD1. The CDR3 runs to 16 residues. V dropped 1 base and J dropped 2; count of bases not matched to a gene: 4. Germline V gene lookup returns CDR1 SGHAT and CDR2 FQNNGV. CDR3 bases: TGTGCCAGCAGCTTAGCCCAGGGGGTAAACACCGGGGAGCTGTTTTTT. This encodes CASSLAQGVNTGELFF.

This clone has a handful of counts. The rearrangement uses TRBV6-6 and TRBJ2-5; a possible D gene is TRBD1 (5 bases). This CDR3 is 13 amino acids long. CDR1 and CDR2 from the germline V gene are MNHNY and SVGAGI (reference sequence). Trimming pared 7 bases from V and 1 base from J, leaving 10 bases between. Written as DNA, the CDR3 is TGTGCCAGCACCGGAAGGGGCCAAGAGACCCAGTACTTC. Translated, it gives CASTGRGQETQYF.

The chain combines TRBV4-1 with TRBJ1-4; TRBD1 matches at 11 bases. Germline assignment: CDR1 MGHRA and CDR2 YSYEKL. The V gene end was trimmed by 4 bases and the J gene end by 8 bases; junction bases not matched to a gene: 6. The length of the CDR3 is 15 residues. The CDR3 region is CASSLDRGPREKLFF. Written as DNA, the CDR3 is TGCGCCAGCAGCCTGGACAGGGGGCCTCGGGAAAAACTGTTTTTT.

About this clone itself: The sample holds other DNA sequences that translate to the same CDR3. The rearrangement links TRBV7-6 to TRBJ2-7, with D unclear. The CDR3 is made up of 12 amino acids. Trimming pared 1 base from V and 3 bases from J, leaving 4 bases between. Looked up from germline, CDR1 is SGHVS and CDR2 is FNYEAQ. As DNA, the CDR3 is TGTGCCAGCAGCTTAGTTCTCTACGAGCAGTACTTC. Amino acids: CASSLVLYEQYF.

This chain joins TRBV6-6 and TRBJ2-7; 10 positions match TRBD1. With 9 bases clipped from V and 4 bases from J, the junction kept 6 bases outside the gene matches. The germline gives CDR1 MNHNY, CDR2 SVGAGI (reference sequence). The CDR3 sequence is 13 residues long. The CDR3 bases are TGTGCCAGTTCCGACAGGGGGCAATACGAGCAGTACTTC. Amino acids: CASSDRGQYEQYF.